This TCR beta chain was sequenced during a study of Graves' ophthalmopathy and Graves' hyperthyroidism. Ages of hyperthyroidism patients ran from 18 to 65, and their diagnoses were new, under 2 months' duration. The CDR3 extends over 14 amino acids. Germline CDR1 reads DFQATT; CDR2 reads SNEGSKA (reference sequence). CDR3 regions of TCR beta were amplified from RNA transcripts. An initial RT-PCR round employing HTBI primers preceded a second-round multiplex PCR. A single record per CDR3 protein comes from TCRdb applying MiXCR to the multiplex PCR reads. This table has over a million distinct CDR3 sequences, less than 45% appearing once.

This receptor was taken from an adult man with Graves' hyperthyroidism. The sequencing sample was made of peripheral blood or thyroid tissue (not recorded which). V gene TRBV20-1 combines with J gene TRBJ2-7, with 9 bases identical to TRBD2. In DNA, the CDR3 is TGCAGCTTGGGGAATAGCGGGAGTGGCTACGAGCAGTACTTC. Translated, it gives CSLGNSGSGYEQYF.